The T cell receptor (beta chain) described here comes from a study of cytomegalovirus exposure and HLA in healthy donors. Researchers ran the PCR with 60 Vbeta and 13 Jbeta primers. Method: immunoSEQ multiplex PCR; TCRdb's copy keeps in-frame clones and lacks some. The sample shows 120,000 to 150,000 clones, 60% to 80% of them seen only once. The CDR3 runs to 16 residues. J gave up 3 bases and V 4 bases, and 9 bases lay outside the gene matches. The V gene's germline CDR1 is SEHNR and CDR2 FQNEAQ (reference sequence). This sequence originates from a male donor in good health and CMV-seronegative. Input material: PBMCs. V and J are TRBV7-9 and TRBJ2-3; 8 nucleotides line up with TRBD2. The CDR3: CASSSPAGVGTDTQYF. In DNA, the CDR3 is TGTGCCAGCAGCTCCCCAGCGGGAGTTGGTACAGATACGCAGTATTTT. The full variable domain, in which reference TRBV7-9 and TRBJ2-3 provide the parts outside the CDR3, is DTGVSQNPRHKITKRGQNVTFRCDPISEHNRLYWYRQTLGQGPEFLTYFQNEAQLEKSRLLSDRFSAERPKGSFSTLEIQRTEQGDSAMYLCASSSPAGVGTDTQYFGPGTRLTVL.